The T cell receptor beta chain described here comes from a study of blood T cell repertoires in COVID-19. Study-level background: The analysed material was cDNA or gDNA that came from T cells, B-cell-depleted T cells, or PBMCs.

Germline V gene sequence: CDR1 SQVTM, CDR2 ANQGSEA. CDR3 length: 14 amino acids. V was trimmed by 3 bases and J by 3 bases, leaving 15 bases between them. Original data processing: Amplification from reference gene primers served as the basis for estimated nucleated cell counts. The assay was immunoSEQ multiplex PCR, and TCRdb's table has in-frame clones only and misses some. From that table come the V and J calls and clone size; the DNA was used to work out D and trimming. The sample lists a few hundred thousand clones; about 90% were seen once. This TCR was recovered from a woman between 45 and 65 years old with acute or convalescent COVID-19. The specimen was peripheral blood. The chain carries TRBV29-1 and TRBJ2-7; D is possibly TRBD1 (6 bases). CDR3 nucleotides: TGCAGCGTTGAGGCCGGGACAAATGTCTACGAGCAGTACTTC. Its protein is CSVEAGTNVYEQYF.